The 31 T cell receptor beta chains in this list originate from one sample, sequenced in a study of post-analysis software for immune sequencing data. Included in the TCR beta cDNA libraries were unique molecular identifiers. TCRdb re-called the PCR reads with MiXCR, one entry per CDR3 protein. This table has 400,000 to 500,000 distinct CDR3 sequences, about 40% appearing once. No antigen is known for these receptors. Overall study findings and caveats: TRBV5-6, TRBV5-1 and TRBV20-1 belonged to a set of a few TRBV segments that were more frequent in patients than controls.

The sequencing input was blood. These TCRs come from a girl aged 2 to 9 with multiple sclerosis.

The chain carries TRBV24-1 and TRBJ1-2; 8 nucleotides line up with TRBD1. Trimming removed 9 bases from V and 8 bases from J; junction bases left unmatched: 7. CDR1 KGHDR and CDR2 SFDVKD come from the germline V gene. The CDR3 sequence is 12 residues long. The CDR3 reads CATQGQGAGYTF. The CDR3, as DNA: TGTGCCACCCAAGGACAGGGTGCCGGCTACACCTTC.

V is TRBV7-9 and J is TRBJ2-3; 12 positions match TRBD2. Germline CDR1 and CDR2: SEHNR and FQNEAQ (reference sequence). CDR3 size: 14 residues. V lost 8 bases to trimming and J lost 6 bases; unmatched junction nucleotides: 6. The CDR3 region has the DNA TGTGCCAGCGAGACTAGCGGGGGTCTGGATACGCAGTATTTT. This gives the protein CASETSGGLDTQYF.

This clonotype came up once. As the CDR3 is not closed by the conserved phenylalanine or tryptophan, this likely results from a read error. The rearrangement uses TRBV12-3 or TRBV12-4 and TRBJ1-5; 9 bases align to TRBD1. V was clipped by 6 bases and J by 7 bases; unmatched bases: 16. This CDR3 comprises 17 residues. DNA for the CDR3: TGTGCCAGCAGCCCCGGGACAGGGAATTTCTTCGGGCAGCCCCAGCATGTT. Protein: CASSPGTGNFFGQPQHV.

The chain couples TRBV27 to TRBJ1-1; D possibly corresponds to TRBD1 (5 bases). CDR3 length equals 15 residues. Trimming removed 7 bases from V and 2 bases from J, with 17 bases in between. CDR1 is MNHEY and CDR2 is SMNVEV in the germline V gene (reference sequence). CDR3 sequence (DNA): TGTGCCAGCACCACCTTGGAGGGGCCCAACACTGAAGCTTTCTTT. It encodes CASTTLEGPNTEAFF.

This clonotype was counted between two and nine times. The chain joins TRBV9 to TRBJ2-5; a possible D gene is TRBD2 (6 bases). The CDR3 totals 15 residues. The V gene lost 3 bases and the J gene lost 7 bases, with 19 bases spanning the gap. Germline CDR1 is SGDLS and CDR2 is YYNGEE. CDR3 sequence (DNA): TGTGCCAGCAGCGGACGGGGGTCCCTCGGTGGGACCCAGTACTTC. It codes for CASSGRGSLGGTQYF.

This clonotype was detected only a few times. V gene TRBV6-1 combines with J gene TRBJ1-1; D unresolved. V gave up 2 bases and J gave up 2 bases, with 12 bases separating them. CDR1 MNHNS and CDR2 SASEGT come from the germline V gene. The length of the CDR3 is 15 residues. In nucleotides, the CDR3 is TGTGCCAGCAGTGAATTAGGCCACCGAAACACTGAAGCTTTCTTT. Translating gives CASSELGHRNTEAFF.

CDR3 sequence: CASSPGLRYEQYF. The CDR3 DNA sequence: TGTGCCAGTAGTCCAGGACTGCGCTACGAGCAGTACTTC. The V gene is TRBV19, the J gene TRBJ2-4, with D possibly TRBD2 on 5 matching bases. The DNA end is more similar to TRBJ2-7, so the J call may be wrong. Germline V gene sequence: CDR1 LNHDA, CDR2 SQIVND (reference sequence). This CDR3 is 13 amino acids long.

This chain connects TRBV20-1 to TRBJ2-3; 10 positions agree with TRBD2. Per the germline V gene, CDR1 is DFQATT and CDR2 is SNEGSKA (reference sequence). Germline trimming cut 3 bases from V and 6 bases from J; bases unmatched to any gene: 3. CDR3 length: 13 amino acids. The CDR3 loop reads CSASLAGVDTQYF. CDR3 sequence (DNA): TGCAGTGCTAGCCTAGCGGGAGTCGATACGCAGTATTTT.

Comment on this clonotype: One end of the junction fails to match germline, which may point to a read error. This chain joins TRBV5-1 and TRBJ2-1, with D perhaps matching TRBD2 (6 bases). The CDR3 length is 13 residues. CDR1 and CDR2 (germline): SGHRS, YFSETQ. The CDR3 spells CASSPWRGNEQFF. CDR3 coding DNA: TGTGCCAGCAGCCCCTGGAGGGGCAATGAGCAGTTCTTC.

This chain connects TRBV29-1 to TRBJ2-1, with 13 positions matching TRBD2. Per germline, CDR1 SQVTM and CDR2 ANQGSEA. There are 17 residues in the CDR3. Germline trimming cut 4 bases from V and 0 bases from J; bases unmatched to any gene: 6. CDR3 DNA: TGCAGCGTTGGTGGACTAGCGGGAGAGCACTCCTACAATGAGCAGTTCTTC. This codes for CSVGGLAGEHSYNEQFF.

This clonotype turned up a few times. V gene TRBV20-1 combines with J gene TRBJ1-2; D is possibly TRBD1 (6 bases). Trimming stripped 5 bases from V and 8 bases from J, with 21 bases between. From germline, CDR1 is DFQATT and CDR2 SNEGSKA (reference sequence). This CDR3 has 14 residues. The CDR3 nucleotides read TGCAGTGCTGCGCCGGGAGGGACACCAAGGGGCTACACCTTC. It is translated as CSAAPGGTPRGYTF.

This chain links TRBV27 with TRBJ2-7; 7 bases align to TRBD1. The CDR3 runs 14 residues. Germline CDR1 reads MNHEY; CDR2 reads SMNVEV (reference sequence). V shed 5 bases and J 1 base; nucleotides not matched to a gene: 5. The CDR3 loop reads CASSNGQASYEQYF. The CDR3 DNA reads as TGTGCCAGCAGTAATGGACAGGCTTCCTACGAGCAGTACTTC.

As regards this clonotype: The junction shows a germline mismatch at one end, possibly a read error. This chain connects TRBV4-2 to TRBJ2-5, with a tentative D call TRBD2 (5 bases). Germline V lookup: CDR1 LGHNA, CDR2 YNFKEQ. The CDR3 has 15 residues. For the CDR3, the DNA is TGTGCCAGCAGCCAAGGGGGAGCTTTTCAAGAGGCCCAGTACTTC. Residues: CASSQGGAFQEAQYF.

The chain recombines TRBV28 with TRBJ2-3; D is undetermined. Germline CDR1 MDHEN, CDR2 SYDVKM. CDR3 size: 12 residues. Trimming cost V 2 bases and J 6 bases, with 6 bases left between them. CDR3 nucleotide sequence: TGTGCCAGCAGTTTAGTCCCGGATACGCAGTATTTT. Residues: CASSLVPDTQYF. Full variable domain (rest looked up from reference TRBV28 and TRBJ2-3): DVKVTQSSRYLVKRTGEKVFLECVQDMDHENMFWYRQDPGLGLRLIYFSYDVKMKEKGDIPEGYSVSREKKERFSLILESASTNQTSMYLCASSLVPDTQYFGPGTRLTVL.

This chain joins TRBV12-3 or TRBV12-4 and TRBJ2-7; D gene unclear. The CDR3 has 16 residues. V shed 2 bases and J shed 2 bases, with 16 bases lying between them. The CDR3 DNA sequence: TGTGCCAGCAGTTTACACCAAATAGGATACACCTACGAGCAGTACTTC. As protein: CASSLHQIGYTYEQYF.

Concerning this clonotype itself: A read error may produce the germline difference seen at one junction end. This rearrangement joins TRBV4-1 to TRBJ2-1; 7 nucleotides align to TRBD1. Germline V gene sequence: CDR1 MGHRA, CDR2 YSYEKL. This CDR3 region has 13 residues. In nucleotides, the CDR3 is TGCACCAGCAGCCCGAGGGGGCGCAATGAGCAGTTCTTC. This codes for CTSSPRGRNEQFF.

Concerning this clonotype itself: At one boundary the junction diverges from the germline segment, which might be a read error. The chain carries TRBV20-1 and TRBJ1-4; a weak D match, TRBD1 (5 bases). CDR1 and CDR2 (germline): DFQATT, SNEGSKA (reference sequence). This CDR3 comprises 15 residues. CDR3 coding DNA: TGCAGTGCAACCGATGCCGGGACGGATAATGAAAAACTGGTTTTT. The encoded protein is CSATDAGTDNEKLVF.

This clonotype was detected a few times. The chain joins TRBV6-6 to TRBJ2-7; no reliable D call. Trimming took 2 bases from V and 2 from J, leaving 4 bases between them. The CDR3 is 12 amino acids. Germline V lookup: CDR1 MNHNY, CDR2 SVGAGI (reference sequence). The CDR3 spells CASSYRTYEQYF. CDR3 nucleotides: TGTGCCAGCAGTTACAGGACCTACGAGCAGTACTTC.

This chain links TRBV20-1 with TRBJ1-2; D is uncertain. Looked up from germline, CDR1 is DFQATT and CDR2 is SNEGSKA (reference sequence). Trimming shortened V by 4 bases and J by 4 bases, and 13 bases separated the two germline ends. The CDR3 length is 13 residues. The CDR3 DNA is TGCAGTGCTACCACCGGACGGGTCTATGGCTACACCTTC. Protein sequence: CSATTGRVYGYTF.

This clonotype was found a few times. The chain links TRBV25-1 to TRBJ1-3; D unclear. This CDR3 comprises 13 residues. Trimming pared 4 bases from V and 0 bases from J, leaving 4 bases between. Germline V gene lookup returns CDR1 MGHDK and CDR2 SYGVNS. The CDR3 protein is CASSAGSGNTIYF. CDR3 coding DNA: TGTGCCAGCAGTGCTGGCTCTGGAAACACCATATATTTT.

The chain is built from TRBV18 and TRBJ2-1, with a tentative D call TRBD2 (6 bases). CDR3 length: 15 residues. Germline V gives CDR1 KGHSH, CDR2 LQKENI. V was clipped by 2 bases and J by 4 bases, with 12 bases between them. Here the CDR3 DNA reads TGTGCCAGCTCACCATGGAGGGGAAAATACAATGAGCAGTTCTTC. Translation: CASSPWRGKYNEQFF.

This clonotype was seen a handful of times. The chain combines TRBV20-1 with TRBJ2-7, with 8 bases matching TRBD1. The CDR3 is 13 residues long. The germline gives CDR1 DFQATT, CDR2 SNEGSKA (reference sequence). The ends lost 6 bases at V and 2 bases at J; junction bases unmatched: 6. CDR3 bases: TGCAGTGCAGGGACAGGAGGAACCTACGAGCAGTACTTC. Translating gives CSAGTGGTYEQYF.

V usage is TRBV5-1 and J usage is TRBJ2-5; D is possibly TRBD1 (8 bases). V was clipped by 0 bases and J by 5 bases, with 14 bases between them. The CDR3 consists of 15 residues. CDR1 is SGHRS, CDR2 YFSETQ, per germline. DNA of the CDR3: TGCGCCAGCAGCTTGGACAGGGGGGGAGCGGAGACCCAGTACTTC. Residues: CASSLDRGGAETQYF.

This chain links TRBV6-6 with TRBJ2-1, with 7 bases identical to TRBD2. The V gene end was trimmed by 5 bases and the J gene end by 0 bases; junction bases not matched to a gene: 7. Germline V gives CDR1 MNHNY, CDR2 SVGAGI (reference sequence). This CDR3 spans 16 amino acids. The CDR3 coding sequence is TGTGCCAGCAGTCGGGCTAGCGGACTCTCCTACAATGAGCAGTTCTTC. As protein: CASSRASGLSYNEQFF.

This chain links TRBV7-2 with TRBJ2-7; 9 bases match TRBD2. The CDR3 has 17 amino acids. The V and J ends lost 5 bases and 0 bases, in that order; junction bases with no gene match: 11. Looked up from germline, CDR1 is SGHTA and CDR2 is FQGNSA. CDR3 in amino acids: CASSTRLAASSSYEQYF. The CDR3 DNA is TGTGCCAGCAGCACAAGACTAGCGGCATCGTCCTCCTACGAGCAGTACTTC.

In this sample, this clonotype turned up a few times. The CDR3 loop is CSARLGTSGMAGYEQYF. The CDR3 nucleotides are TGCAGTGCTAGGTTAGGGACTAGCGGGATGGCTGGCTACGAGCAGTACTTC. The chain is built from TRBV20-1 and TRBJ2-7; 13 bases map to TRBD2. In germline, CDR1 is DFQATT, CDR2 SNEGSKA (reference sequence). The CDR3 sequence is 17 residues long. Trimming cost V 3 bases and J 3 bases; bases outside gene matches: 11.

This clonotype was seen only a few times. Given a much more abundant clone one base away, this may be a read error. J is TRBJ2-4 and V is TRBV28; D is ambiguous. The J call may be mistaken, given a closer DNA end match to TRBJ2-7. In germline, CDR1 is MDHEN, CDR2 SYDVKM. The CDR3 extends over 13 amino acids. The CDR3 protein is CASSHPDNDEQYF. CDR3 in DNA: TGTGCCAGCAGTCATCCCGACAATGACGAGCAGTACTTC.

This clonotype was found a few times. The rearrangement joins TRBV5-1 to TRBJ2-5, with 8 bases identical to TRBD2. With the DNA end fitting TRBJ2-7 better, the J assignment may be wrong. The germline V gene encodes CDR1 SGHRS and CDR2 YFSETQ. CDR3 length: 14 amino acids. CDR3 sequence reads: CASSHSGGGYEQYF. Here the CDR3 DNA reads TGCGCCAGCAGCCACTCGGGAGGGGGCTACGAGCAGTACTTC.

CDR3 residues: CASSPPTSGGTDTQYF. The CDR3 DNA follows: TGTGCCAGCAGCCCCCCAACTAGCGGGGGCACAGATACGCAGTATTTT. The genes are TRBV11-2 and TRBJ2-3; TRBD2 matches at 10 bases. The V gene's germline CDR1 is SGHAT and CDR2 FQNNGV. The CDR3 runs to 16 residues. The J segment lost 1 base and the V segment lost 5 bases, leaving 6 bases of the junction unmatched.

The chain has TRBV14 and TRBJ2-4; 10 nucleotides align to TRBD2. The end of the DNA aligns better with TRBJ2-7, so the J call may be wrong. The CDR3 extends over 15 amino acids. Germline CDR1 and CDR2: SGHDN and FVKESK. This chain's CDR3 is CASSHRLAGVDEQYF. CDR3 coding DNA: TGTGCCAGCAGCCATCGGCTAGCGGGAGTAGACGAGCAGTACTTC.

This clonotype was detected a few times. CDR3 loop: CASSGLAGVYNEQFF. The CDR3 DNA is TGTGCCAGCAGCGGACTAGCGGGAGTCTACAATGAGCAGTTCTTC. The chain couples TRBV7-6 to TRBJ2-1, with TRBD2 matching 13 bases. V shed 5 bases and J 3 bases; nucleotides not matched to a gene: 1. The CDR3 has 15 residues. The germline CDR1 and CDR2 sequences are SGHVS and FNYEAQ.